What follows are 26 T cell receptor beta chains derived from one specimen sequenced in a study of Graves' ophthalmopathy and Graves' hyperthyroidism. The sequenced template was RNA, covering the TCR beta CDR3 region. HTBI primers were employed in first-round RT-PCR, then a second-round multiplex PCR followed. TCRdb redid the calling of the multiplex PCR reads with MiXCR, one entry per CDR3 protein. The sample shows around 36,000 distinct CDR3 sequences, roughly 50% of them seen only once. The sequencing input was peripheral blood. These receptors originate from an adult woman with stable Graves' hyperthyroidism.

About this clonotype itself: The junction shows a germline mismatch at one end, possibly a read error. CDR3 protein: CVSRLRETQYF. The DNA of the CDR3 is TGTGTCAGCAGACTCAGAGAGACCCAGTACTTC. V and J are TRBV7-3 and TRBJ2-5; the D is unclear. Germline values: CDR1 SGHTA, CDR2 FQGTGA. The CDR3 runs 11 residues.

As to this clonotype: A read error may be the cause here, since a much bigger clone is one base away. This likely comes from a read error, as the CDR3 has no conserved phenylalanine or tryptophan at its end. V usage is TRBV28 and J usage is TRBJ1-2; 9 positions agree with TRBD1. The germline gives CDR1 MDHEN, CDR2 SYDVKM. This CDR3 contains 13 residues. V trimming: 6 bases; J trimming: 6 bases; junction bases outside the gene matches: 5. The CDR3, as DNA: TGTGCCAGCAGGCGAACAGGGGGCCATGGCTACACCCTC. It translates to CASRRTGGHGYTL.

In its sample, this clonotype was seen many times. The chain uses TRBV20-1 and TRBJ1-5; no firm D call. V was trimmed by 2 bases and J by 5 bases, leaving 7 bases between them. This CDR3 comprises 12 residues. CDR1 is DFQATT, CDR2 SNEGSKA, per germline (reference sequence). The CDR3 loop is CSARRPDQPQHF. The CDR3, as DNA: TGCAGTGCTAGAAGGCCCGATCAGCCCCAGCATTTT.

The chain combines TRBV29-1 with TRBJ1-6, with D unclear. V lost 1 base and J lost 5, with 15 bases in between. Germline V CDR1 and CDR2: SQVTM, ANQGSEA. The CDR3 consists of 16 residues. CDR3: CSVEGWQVGNNSPLHF. DNA of the CDR3: TGCAGCGTTGAAGGTTGGCAGGTGGGCAATAATTCACCCCTCCACTTT.

The table lists this clonotype with many counts. The CDR3 sequence is CASSRGGALNYGYTF. The DNA of the CDR3 is TGTGCCAGCTCGCGGGGGGGGGCGCTTAACTATGGCTACACCTTC. The chain employs TRBV2 and TRBJ1-2; the D gene is possibly TRBD1 (6 bases). The CDR3 has 15 residues. The V end was cut by 8 bases, the J end by 1 base, with 17 bases between. CDR1 SNHLY and CDR2 FYNNEI come from the germline V gene. The full variable domain, its missing parts supplied by reference TRBV2 and TRBJ1-2, is EPEVTQTPSHQVTQMGQEVILRCVPISNHLYFYWYRQILGQKVEFLVSFYNNEISEKSEIFDDQFSVERPDGSNFTLKIRSTKLEDSAMYFCASSRGGALNYGYTFGSGTRLTVV.

This clonotype was found many times. The CDR3 region has the DNA TGTGCCAGCAGCCCCAGGGCAGAAAATTCACCCCTCCACTTT. It translates to CASSPRAENSPLHF. The chain couples TRBV27 to TRBJ1-6; perhaps TRBD1 as D (5 bases). The germline gives CDR1 MNHEY, CDR2 SMNVEV (reference sequence). The CDR3 has 14 amino acids. Deletions cut 6 bases from V and 7 bases from J, with 13 bases between.

As concerns this clonotype: The CDR3 does not close with the conserved phenylalanine or tryptophan, likely indicating a read error. The chain carries TRBV5-1 and TRBJ2-7, with D possibly being TRBD1 (6 bases). The V end was cut by 8 bases, the J end by 5 bases, with 23 bases between. This CDR3 spans 15 amino acids. The germline gives CDR1 SGHRS, CDR2 YFSETQ. The CDR3 nucleotides are TGCGCCAGTACTCATTTAGGGACACCGTCTGACGAGCAGTACCTC. This sequence encodes CASTHLGTPSDEQYL.

This clonotype was found once. V and J are TRBV29-1 and TRBJ2-7, with 7 bases matching TRBD1. This CDR3 comprises 12 residues. Unmatched junction bases numbered 8, after V lost 5 bases and J lost 7 bases. The germline gives CDR1 SQVTM, CDR2 ANQGSEA. CDR3 nucleotides: TGCAGCGTTACTCCGACAGGGTTGGAGCAGTACTTC. Encoded protein: CSVTPTGLEQYF.

On this clonotype itself: The junction departs from the called germline gene at one end, perhaps through a read error. The CDR3 DNA is TGCAGTGCCAGAGATTGGGGAGGCGCTGAAGCTTTCTTT. Translating gives CSARDWGGAEAFF. J is TRBJ1-1 and V is TRBV20-1; D gene uncertain. Germline CDR1 DFQATT, CDR2 SNEGSKA (reference sequence). This CDR3 is built from 13 residues.

In this sample, this clonotype turned up many times. This sequence joins TRBV3-1 and TRBJ1-4; D might be TRBD1 (5 bases). CDR1 LGHDT and CDR2 YNNKEL come from the germline V gene (reference sequence). V lost 5 bases to trimming and J lost 3 bases, with 16 bases between them. This CDR3 contains 16 residues. The CDR3 region has the DNA TGTGCCAGCAGCGAAAGGGGCGGGGGACCTAATGAAAAACTGTTTTTT. The encoded protein is CASSERGGGPNEKLFF.

By sample fraction, this clonotype is medium-sized (0.01 to 0.1%). J is TRBJ1-2 and V is TRBV9; the D gene is possibly TRBD1 (5 bases). This CDR3 region has 14 residues. V gave up 0 bases and J gave up 2 bases, with 8 bases separating them. Germline loops: CDR1 SGDLS, CDR2 YYNGEE. CDR3 residues: CASSVVPGNYGYTF. CDR3 nucleotide sequence: TGTGCCAGCAGCGTAGTCCCAGGGAACTATGGCTACACCTTC.

The V call is TRBV7-2, the J call TRBJ2-7; D is possibly TRBD1 (6 bases). Germline CDR1 SGHTA, CDR2 FQGNSA. With 6 bases removed from V and 3 bases from J, the gap between germline ends came to 12 bases. The CDR3 is made up of 13 amino acids. CDR3 nucleotide sequence: TGTGCCAGCAGGCAGGGGTCGAACTACGAGCAGTACTTC. Translation gives CASRQGSNYEQYF.

The chain combines TRBV19 with TRBJ1-5; 9 nucleotides match TRBD1. The CDR3 runs 14 residues. Germline CDR1 LNHDA, CDR2 SQIVND (reference sequence). V shed 7 bases and J 6 bases; nucleotides not matched to a gene: 7. CDR3 sequence reads: CASKQGAGGQPQHF. The CDR3, as DNA: TGTGCCAGTAAACAGGGGGCTGGAGGTCAGCCCCAGCATTTT.

This chain connects TRBV29-1 to TRBJ1-1; maybe TRBD1 (6 bases). V lost 8 bases, J lost 0 bases, and 13 bases lay in between. Germline loops: CDR1 SQVTM, CDR2 ANQGSEA. The CDR3 spans 13 residues. The CDR3 DNA follows: TGCAGCTTGGATGGACAGATGAACACTGAAGCTTTCTTT. It codes for CSLDGQMNTEAFF.

The chain joins TRBV5-1 to TRBJ1-1, with TRBD1 matching over 9 bases. With 6 bases clipped from V and 10 bases from J, the junction kept 10 bases outside the gene matches. Germline assignment: CDR1 SGHRS and CDR2 YFSETQ. The CDR3 runs 13 residues. CDR3 bases: TGCGCCAGCATCGGGACAGGGACGCTGGGAGCTTTCTTT. Translated: CASIGTGTLGAFF.

The chain employs TRBV7-8 and TRBJ2-7; 9 bases align to TRBD1. The CDR3 runs to 16 residues. Germline CDR1 reads SGHVS; CDR2 reads FQNEAQ. The junction had 6 bases not matched to a gene; V was cut back by 3 bases and J by 0 bases. CDR3 bases: TGTGCCAGCAGCTTTGCCCGGACAGGGGCCTCCTACGAGCAGTACTTC. Its protein product is CASSFARTGASYEQYF. The whole variable domain, filled in from reference TRBV7-8 and TRBJ2-7, reads GAGVSQSPRYKVAKRGQDVALRCDPISGHVSLFWYQQALGQGPEFLTYFQNEAQLDKSGLPSDRFFAERPEGSVSTLKIQRTQQEDSAVYLCASSFARTGASYEQYFGPGTRLTVT.

This clonotype was recorded at least ten times. The chain joins TRBV9 to TRBJ1-1; D may be TRBD1 (5 bases). V was clipped by 2 bases and J by 4 bases, with 18 bases between them. CDR3 length: 16 residues. CDR1 is SGDLS and CDR2 is YYNGEE in the germline V gene. CDR3 sequence reads: CASSVDLGGGSTEAFF. The CDR3 DNA is TGTGCCAGCAGCGTCGACCTCGGGGGGGGGAGCACTGAAGCTTTCTTT.

As regards this clonotype: Compared with germline, one end of the junction differs, possibly owing to a read error. CDR3 residues: CSARVLGQGGGYGYTF. For the CDR3, the DNA is TGCAGTGCCAGAGTTCTTGGACAGGGGGGCGGCTATGGCTACACCTTC. The chain has TRBV20-1 and TRBJ1-2; 10 nucleotides agree with TRBD1. Germline-derived CDR1 and CDR2 are DFQATT and SNEGSKA (reference sequence). CDR3 length: 16 amino acids.

This clonotype showed up many times. The rearrangement joins TRBV5-5 to TRBJ1-1; no clear D gene. The V end was cut by 5 bases, the J end by 0 bases, with 14 bases between. CDR3 length equals 15 residues. Per germline, CDR1 SGHKS and CDR2 YYEKEE (reference sequence). CDR3 loop: CASSVPSAMNTEAFF. The CDR3 DNA sequence: TGTGCCAGCAGTGTACCCAGTGCTATGAACACTGAAGCTTTCTTT.

This clonotype has at least ten counts. J is TRBJ2-5 and V is TRBV5-8; either TRBD1 or TRBD2 may fit D (5 bases each). This CDR3 spans 14 amino acids. With 4 bases removed from V and 5 bases from J, the gap between germline ends came to 15 bases. Germline-derived CDR1 and CDR2 are SGHTS and YDEGEE. The CDR3 sequence: CASSPRDADETQYF. In nucleotides, the CDR3 is TGTGCCAGCAGCCCCCGGGACGCCGATGAGACCCAGTACTTC.

Judged by abundance, this clonotype is medium-sized. This chain links TRBV10-3 with TRBJ1-4; D is perhaps TRBD1 (5 bases). CDR1 ENHRY and CDR2 SYGVKD come from the germline V gene. The CDR3 contains 13 residues. Trimming cost V 8 bases and J 2 bases, with 9 bases left between them. This CDR3 reads CAIQRGTNEKLFF. In nucleotides, the CDR3 is TGTGCCATCCAGCGGGGGACTAATGAAAAACTGTTTTTT.

In this sample, this clonotype is medium-sized (0.01 to 0.1%). The rearrangement links TRBV24-1 to TRBJ2-7; D is unresolved. Germline V gives CDR1 KGHDR, CDR2 SFDVKD. V lost 5 bases and J lost 1, with 8 bases in between. The CDR3 has 13 amino acids. Here the CDR3 reads CATSGGVSYEQYF. CDR3 DNA: TGTGCCACCAGTGGAGGTGTTTCCTACGAGCAGTACTTC.

In DNA, the CDR3 is TGTGCCAGCAGTCCCGGGACAGGGGCCACCCTCCACTTT. Translated, it gives CASSPGTGATLHF. The chain is built from TRBV7-8 and TRBJ1-6; 10 bases align to TRBD1. V was pared by 6 bases and J by 14 bases, with 7 bases of the junction left unmatched. The CDR3 is 13 residues long. In germline, CDR1 is SGHVS, CDR2 FQNEAQ.

The V and J genes are TRBV7-2 and TRBJ2-5, with 8 nucleotides matching TRBD1. Germline CDR1 SGHTA, CDR2 FQGNSA. This CDR3 is built from 15 residues. Unmatched junction bases numbered 14, after V lost 5 bases and J lost 9 bases. The CDR3 DNA sequence: TGTGCCAGCAGCGCTCCGGGACAGGAAGGTCAGCCCCAGTACTTC. Translating gives CASSAPGQEGQPQYF.

The rearrangement uses TRBV2 and TRBJ1-2, with TRBD1 identical over 10 bases. The CDR3 sequence is 14 residues long. After removal of 7 bases from V and 2 bases from J, the junction contained 4 bases not matched to a gene. The germline V gene has CDR1 SNHLY and CDR2 FYNNEI. This CDR3 is CASTPGQGNYGYTF. The CDR3 coding sequence is TGTGCCAGCACCCCGGGACAGGGGAACTATGGCTACACCTTC.

As to this clonotype: No conserved phenylalanine or tryptophan ends this CDR3, so it is likely a read error. The DNA is omitted, as the CDR3 cannot be located on it reliably, and the CDR3 follows TCRdb's listing. This chain links TRBV20-1 with TRBJ1-2; the tabulated D call, TRBD1, remains unverified against the DNA. 14 amino acids form the CDR3, both terminal residues included. Germline V gene lookup returns CDR1 DFQATT and CDR2 SNEGSKA (reference sequence). CDR3 sequence: CNAPNTDRGYGYAS.